The source of this TCR beta chain is a study of response to subunit inactivated influenza vaccine. MiXCR, run by TCRdb on the RT-PCR reads, gives a single entry per CDR3 protein. The sample records roughly 170,000 distinct CDR3 sequences, approximately 9.2% being singletons. This clonotype has at least ten counts. Germline CDR1 MNHEY, CDR2 SVGEGT. The CDR3 is 15 amino acids. V gave up 4 bases and J gave up 2 bases, with 13 bases separating them. The clonotype originates from a man aged 45-65 years who received an inactivated influenza vaccine. This chain uses TRBV6-2 or TRBV6-3 with TRBJ2-3; a weak D match, TRBD2 (5 bases). Sequences were derived from non-naive T cells sorted from PBMCs, sampled on the day of vaccination. The CDR3 is CASSSQGLSTDTQYF. The CDR3 DNA reads as TGTGCCAGCAGTTCCCAAGGACTTTCCACAGATACGCAGTATTTT.